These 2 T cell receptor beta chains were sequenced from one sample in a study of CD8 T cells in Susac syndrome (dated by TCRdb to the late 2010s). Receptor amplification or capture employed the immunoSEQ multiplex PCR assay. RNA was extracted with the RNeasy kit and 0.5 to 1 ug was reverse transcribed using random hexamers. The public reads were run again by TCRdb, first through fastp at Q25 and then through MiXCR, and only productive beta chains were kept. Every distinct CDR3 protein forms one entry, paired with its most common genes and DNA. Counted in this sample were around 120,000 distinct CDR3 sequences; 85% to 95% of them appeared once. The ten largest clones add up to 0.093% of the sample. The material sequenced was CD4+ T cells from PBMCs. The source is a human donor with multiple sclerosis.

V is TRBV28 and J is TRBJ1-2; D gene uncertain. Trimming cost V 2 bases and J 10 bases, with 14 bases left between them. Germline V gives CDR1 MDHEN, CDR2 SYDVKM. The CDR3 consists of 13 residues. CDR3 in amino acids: CASSLRRLSAYTF. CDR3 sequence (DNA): TGTGCCAGCAGTTTACGCCGCCTCAGTGCCTACACCTTC.

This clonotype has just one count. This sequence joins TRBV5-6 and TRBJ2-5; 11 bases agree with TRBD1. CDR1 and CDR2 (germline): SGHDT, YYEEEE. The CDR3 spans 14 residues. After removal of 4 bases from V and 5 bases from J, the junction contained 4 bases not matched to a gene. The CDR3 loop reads CASSGQGAVETQYF. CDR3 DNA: TGTGCCAGCAGCGGACAGGGGGCGGTGGAGACCCAGTACTTC.